This entry lists 25 T cell receptor beta chains sequenced from one sample in a study of shared clonotypes between healthy human individuals. Naive CD8 cells were CD45RO-negative, positively selected for CCR7, excluding terminally differentiated effector memory CD45RA+ cells. Produced via immunoSEQ multiplex PCR; TCRdb's table is partial and in-frame only. The sample holds nearly 2 million clones, less than 95% seen once. Sequencing was performed on naive CD8+ T cells sorted from blood. Receptors were obtained from a man aged 18 to 29 in good health.

The rearrangement uses TRBV30 and TRBJ2-7, with D tentatively TRBD2 (6 bases). The CDR3 length is 15 residues. CDR1 and CDR2 (germline): GTSNPN, SVGIG (reference sequence). The V end lost 2 bases, the J end lost 2 bases, and 16 bases lay between the germline ends. CDR3 region: CAWSTRGGGTYEQYF. CDR3 DNA: TGTGCCTGGAGTACACGAGGTGGGGGGACCTACGAGCAGTACTTC.

The rearrangement joins TRBV9 to TRBJ1-2; 9 positions agree with TRBD1. The CDR3 length is 15 residues. The germline CDR1 and CDR2 sequences are SGDLS and YYNGEE. The V segment lost 3 bases and the J segment 4 bases; nucleotides outside the gene matches: 7. The CDR3 loop is CASSAGTGSGYGYTF. Written as DNA, the CDR3 is TGTGCCAGCAGCGCCGGGACAGGGTCTGGCTATGGCTACACCTTC.

This chain uses TRBV28 with TRBJ1-3; possible D gene TRBD1, 5 bases. Germline V gives CDR1 MDHEN, CDR2 SYDVKM. The CDR3 has 14 amino acids. V was shortened by 7 bases and J by 5 bases, with 15 bases between the two germline ends. This CDR3 is CASTFRGSRNTIYF. The CDR3, as DNA: TGTGCCAGCACCTTTAGGGGATCGAGAAACACCATATATTTT.

Remarks on this clone: At one end the junction does not follow the germline gene, possibly because of a read error. The same CDR3 arises from other DNA sequences in this sample as well. V gene TRBV7-9 combines with J gene TRBJ2-7; 12 positions agree with TRBD2. The CDR3 loop spans 14 amino acids. The germline gives CDR1 SEHNR, CDR2 FQNEAQ (reference sequence). DNA for the CDR3: TGTGCCAGCAGCCTAGCGGGAGGGCCATACGAGCAGTACTTC. This gives the protein CASSLAGGPYEQYF.

Worth noting for this clone: Other DNA sequences in this sample translate to the same CDR3. V usage is TRBV5-6 and J usage is TRBJ2-7, with D possibly TRBD1 on 6 matching bases. The CDR3 totals 13 residues. The germline gives CDR1 SGHDT, CDR2 YYEEEE. The V end was cut by 3 bases, the J end by 4 bases, with 11 bases between. CDR3: CASSWGQGYEQYF. DNA of the CDR3: TGTGCCAGCAGCTGGGGGCAAGGGTACGAGCAGTACTTC.

This chain uses TRBV19 with TRBJ1-1; D is undetermined. The CDR3 extends over 12 amino acids. The germline gives CDR1 LNHDA, CDR2 SQIVND (reference sequence). V was shortened by 4 bases and J by 0 bases, with 3 bases between the two germline ends. CDR3 amino acids: CASSNVNTEAFF. The DNA of the CDR3 is TGTGCCAGTAGTAACGTGAACACTGAAGCTTTCTTT.

The chain is built from TRBV6-1 and TRBJ2-3; D gene ambiguous. Looked up from germline, CDR1 is MNHNS and CDR2 is SASEGT. The CDR3 is 15 amino acids. The V and J ends lost 3 bases and 1 base respectively, with 11 bases between them. The CDR3 region has the DNA TGTGCCAGCAGTGACCCTTGGGAAGGCACAGATACGCAGTATTTT. It yields the protein CASSDPWEGTDTQYF.

The chain recombines TRBV6-5 with TRBJ2-2; TRBD1 agrees at 7 bases. Germline V CDR1 and CDR2: MNHEY, SVGAGI. The junction had 4 bases not matched to a gene; V was cut back by 2 bases and J by 4 bases. The CDR3 contains 15 residues. CDR3 loop: CASSYKGASTGELFF. CDR3 coding DNA: TGTGCCAGCAGTTACAAGGGGGCGAGCACCGGGGAGCTGTTTTTT.

The chain joins TRBV10-3 to TRBJ2-3; 9 bases match TRBD2. Germline values: CDR1 ENHRY, CDR2 SYGVKD. Germline trimming cut 2 bases from V and 5 bases from J; bases unmatched to any gene: 20. The CDR3 contains 20 residues. CDR3 loop: CAISEPHFGGGGGAGDTQYF. As DNA, the CDR3 is TGTGCCATCAGTGAGCCCCATTTTGGAGGGGGCGGGGGGGCTGGAGATACGCAGTATTTT.

This chain uses TRBV7-8 with TRBJ2-7; 9 nucleotides match TRBD2. The ends lost 2 bases at V and 7 bases at J; junction bases unmatched: 3. Germline V gene sequence: CDR1 SGHVS, CDR2 FQNEAQ. The CDR3 has 13 residues. CDR3 residues: CASSLSSGREQYF. The CDR3 DNA sequence: TGTGCCAGCAGCTTATCCAGCGGGAGGGAGCAGTACTTC.

The V and J genes are TRBV7-9 and TRBJ1-4, with a tentative D call TRBD1 (5 bases). CDR3 length: 15 residues. V lost 4 bases and J lost 0, with 9 bases in between. The germline CDR1 and CDR2 sequences are SEHNR and FQNEAQ (reference sequence). CDR3 sequence reads: CASSSPGATNEKLFF. The CDR3 bases are TGTGCCAGCAGCTCCCCGGGGGCAACTAATGAAAAACTGTTTTTT.

V gene TRBV2 combines with J gene TRBJ1-2; D perhaps matches TRBD1 (5 bases). This CDR3 is 17 amino acids long. Germline loops: CDR1 SNHLY, CDR2 FYNNEI. V was cut by 2 bases and J by 4 bases, with 20 bases left in between. The CDR3 sequence: CASSEKIRTGNFYGYTF. The CDR3 DNA follows: TGTGCCAGCAGTGAAAAGATACGCACAGGCAATTTCTATGGCTACACCTTC.

On this clone itself: Other DNA sequences in this specimen translate into the identical CDR3. The genes are TRBV9 and TRBJ2-2; perhaps TRBD1 as D (6 bases). This CDR3 is built from 13 residues. Germline V gene lookup returns CDR1 SGDLS and CDR2 YYNGEE. Trimming shortened V by 0 bases and J by 6 bases, and 6 bases separated the two germline ends. The CDR3 reads CASSVEGAGELFF. As DNA, the CDR3 is TGTGCCAGCAGCGTAGAGGGGGCCGGGGAGCTGTTTTTT.

CDR3 DNA sequence: TGTGCCAGCAGCCCCACGGACAGGGGAGAGACCCAGTACTTC. The encoded protein is CASSPTDRGETQYF. The gene calls are TRBV11-2 and TRBJ2-5; 9 bases are shared with TRBD1. CDR3 length: 14 amino acids. Germline trimming cut 5 bases from V and 4 bases from J; bases unmatched to any gene: 5. Per germline, CDR1 SGHAT and CDR2 FQNNGV.

The rearrangement uses TRBV4-3 and TRBJ2-1; 14 bases are shared with TRBD2. From germline, CDR1 is LGHNA and CDR2 YSLEER. The CDR3 consists of 18 residues. Trimming took 4 bases from V and 2 from J; bases not matched to a gene: 7. DNA of the CDR3: TGCGCCAGCAGCCCCGGGACTAGCGGGAGAGGGACCTACAATGAGCAGTTCTTC. Translating it yields CASSPGTSGRGTYNEQFF.

The chain uses TRBV6-5 and TRBJ1-1; D is possibly TRBD1 (6 bases). This CDR3 comprises 15 residues. Germline assignment: CDR1 MNHEY and CDR2 SVGAGI. Trimming removed 2 bases at V and 4 bases at J, with 14 bases between. The CDR3: CASSYATGIATEAFF. DNA of the CDR3: TGTGCCAGCAGTTACGCTACAGGGATAGCCACTGAAGCTTTCTTT.

This rearrangement joins TRBV27 to TRBJ2-3; 13 nucleotides agree with TRBD2. The V segment lost 6 bases and the J segment 4 bases; nucleotides outside the gene matches: 4. Germline V CDR1 and CDR2: MNHEY, SMNVEV (reference sequence). The CDR3 runs to 15 residues. The CDR3: CASRLAGGRPDTQYF. CDR3 nucleotide sequence: TGTGCCAGCAGACTAGCGGGGGGGCGGCCAGATACGCAGTATTTT.

This clone was detected only a few times. This sequence joins TRBV7-3 and TRBJ2-7; possible D gene TRBD2, 7 bases. This CDR3 spans 15 amino acids. Germline loops: CDR1 SGHTA, CDR2 FQGTGA. Between the trimmed V and J ends, which lost 3 bases and 3 bases, there was a span of 15 bases. The CDR3 region is CASSFGGGPNYEQYF. CDR3 nucleotide sequence: TGTGCCAGCAGCTTTGGCGGGGGCCCAAACTACGAGCAGTACTTC.

The CDR3 reads CALAGANVLTF. The DNA for the CDR3 is TGTGCCCTTGCGGGGGCCAACGTCCTGACTTTC. J is TRBJ2-6 and V is TRBV30, with no clear D. In germline, CDR1 is GTSNPN, CDR2 SVGIG (reference sequence). The CDR3 contains 11 residues. Trimming stripped 8 bases from V and 4 bases from J, with 6 bases between.

This chain connects TRBV29-1 to TRBJ2-1; D may be TRBD1 or TRBD2 (6 bases each). The CDR3 sequence is 11 residues long. The germline V gene has CDR1 SQVTM and CDR2 ANQGSEA. Trimming left V 5 bases short and J 15 bases short, with 17 bases between. The CDR3 sequence is CSVLGGSKGFF. The DNA for the CDR3 is TGCAGCGTTTTAGGGGGGTCAAAGGGGTTCTTC.

The chain uses TRBV2 and TRBJ2-7; D may be TRBD1 (6 bases). Germline-derived CDR1 and CDR2 are SNHLY and FYNNEI. V shed 0 bases and J shed 2 bases, with 14 bases lying between them. The CDR3 sequence is 16 residues long. CDR3: CASSEALLGGAYEQYF. The CDR3, as DNA: TGTGCCAGCAGTGAAGCGCTTCTAGGGGGAGCCTACGAGCAGTACTTC.

The CDR3 loop is CASSYSTGELNTEAFF. Written as DNA, the CDR3 is TGTGCCAGCAGTTACAGTACAGGTGAATTGAACACTGAAGCTTTCTTT. The chain joins TRBV6-5 to TRBJ1-1; tentative D call: TRBD1 (5 bases). V was cut by 2 bases and J by 0 bases, with 13 bases left in between. This CDR3 is built from 16 residues. CDR1 is MNHEY, CDR2 SVGAGI, per germline.

This chain links TRBV9 with TRBJ2-5; TRBD1 aligns across 9 bases. Unmatched junction bases numbered 6, after V lost 4 bases and J lost 5 bases. This CDR3 contains 14 residues. Germline loops: CDR1 SGDLS, CDR2 YYNGEE. Here the CDR3 DNA reads TGTGCCAGCAGCCCGGACAGGGGATACGAGACCCAGTACTTC. Amino acids: CASSPDRGYETQYF.

The chain is built from TRBV6-1 and TRBJ2-7; 8 nucleotides agree with TRBD2. V gave up 7 bases and J gave up 5 bases; unmatched junction bases: 7. Germline CDR1 reads MNHNS; CDR2 reads SASEGT. The CDR3 covers 13 residues. The CDR3 DNA is TGTGCCAGCACCGAGACTAGCGAGAACGAGCAGTACTTC. Amino acid sequence: CASTETSENEQYF.

This sequence joins TRBV19 and TRBJ1-6, with D possibly being TRBD1 (6 bases). Per germline, CDR1 LNHDA and CDR2 SQIVND (reference sequence). The CDR3 covers 15 residues. V was cut by 6 bases and J by 6 bases, with 15 bases left in between. The CDR3 coding sequence is TGTGCCAGTAGGCACCGGGACATCAGTAATTCACCCCTCCACTTT. Residues: CASRHRDISNSPLHF.